This T cell receptor (beta chain) is drawn from a study of post-analysis software for immune sequencing data. Study-wide results and limits: F measure grouped same-batch samples tightly together. Normalized Chao1 diversity was significantly lower in multiple sclerosis patients than in controls. Controls had lower frequencies than patients of four or five TRBV segments, which included TRBV5-6, TRBV5-1 and TRBV20-1.

Per the germline V gene, CDR1 is SGHVS and CDR2 is FQNEAQ. The ends lost 1 base at V and 0 bases at J; junction bases unmatched: 5. The CDR3 sequence is 16 residues long. This clonotype was counted between two and nine times. The antigen remains unidentified. Prepared TCR beta cDNA libraries contained unique molecular identifiers. The authors obtained about 520,000 cDNA molecules from around 0.96 to 9.9 million T cells. Each CDR3 protein gets one entry after TCRdb re-called the PCR reads with MiXCR. The sample includes roughly 540,000 distinct CDR3 sequences, about a third of them seen just once. The TCR comes from a girl aged 2-17 years with multiple sclerosis. Material for sequencing was blood. The V and J genes are TRBV7-8 and TRBJ2-5; the match to TRBD2 covers 7 bases. This CDR3 is CASSLVGGTNQETQYF. For the CDR3, the DNA is TGTGCCAGCAGCTTAGTTGGCGGGACTAACCAAGAGACCCAGTACTTC.